There are a few counts of the clone carrying this T cell receptor (beta chain). The data were taken from a study of CD8 T cells in ankylosing spondylitis. TCRdb reprocessed the 5' RACE reads with MiXCR, giving one entry per CDR3 protein. The data show about 220,000 distinct CDR3 sequences, over 9.5% seen once. Sequencing was performed on blood, either unsorted or a sorted T cell fraction (not recorded which). This sequence was found in a male donor with ankylosing spondylitis or in good health (not recorded which).

In DNA form, the CDR3 reads TGCGCCAGCAGCTACCCAAAACAGGGCGAATTGAACACCGGGGAGCTGTTTTTT. Residues: CASSYPKQGELNTGELFF. This chain connects TRBV5-1 to TRBJ2-2, with TRBD1 as a possible D gene (6 bases). Germline V gene data show CDR1 as SGHRS and CDR2 as YFSETQ. The length of the CDR3 is 18 residues. V lost 3 bases to trimming and J lost 1 base, with 19 bases between them.